The clone carrying this TCR beta chain was seen only a few times. The data belong to a study of blood T cells in healthy people across ages. PCR was performed a second time for about 7 to 11 cycles using a sample-barcoded 5' primer and a J-beta primer mix. In TCRdb, the 5' RACE reads were re-called with MiXCR into one record per CDR3 protein. The table has approximately 490,000 distinct CDR3 sequences, 24% seen once; the top ten hold 8.7%. CDR3 length equals 15 residues. Germline values: CDR1 MGHRA, CDR2 YSYEKL. The same data also went into a second study, on T cells of mothers and their children. From that study: Mothers yielded over 10 million CDR3 reads, children about 3 million each.

The sequencing sample was made of blood. The sequence was collected from a boy between 10 and 17 years old in good health. This rearrangement joins TRBV4-1 to TRBJ2-5; 11 nucleotides align to TRBD2. The J call is in doubt because the DNA end fits TRBJ2-1 better. This CDR3 reads CASREPELAGDEQFF. The CDR3 nucleotides read TGCGCCAGCAGAGAGCCAGAACTAGCGGGAGATGAGCAGTTCTTC.